The TCR beta chain under discussion was sequenced for a study of blood T cell repertoires in COVID-19. The CDR3 runs to 14 residues. Trimming removed 5 bases at V and 4 bases at J, with 15 bases between. Germline loops: CDR1 SGHNT, CDR2 YENEEA. Original processing notes: Amplifying reference gene primers gave estimates of nucleated cell counts. Profiling relied on immunoSEQ multiplex PCR, and the TCRdb table lists in-frame clones only, not all of them. The DNA gave D and trimming, while V, J and clone size come from that table. The sample includes some 38,000 clones, around 85% seen only once; the top ten take more than 4%.

The sequenced material came from peripheral blood. The rearrangement joins TRBV11-3 to TRBJ2-7, with D tentatively TRBD1 (8 bases). This TCR was recovered from a man in his fifties or sixties with active COVID-19. CDR3 protein: CASSPGQGGYEQYF. CDR3 in DNA: TGTGCCAGCAGCCCCGGACAGGGAGGGTACGAGCAGTACTTC.